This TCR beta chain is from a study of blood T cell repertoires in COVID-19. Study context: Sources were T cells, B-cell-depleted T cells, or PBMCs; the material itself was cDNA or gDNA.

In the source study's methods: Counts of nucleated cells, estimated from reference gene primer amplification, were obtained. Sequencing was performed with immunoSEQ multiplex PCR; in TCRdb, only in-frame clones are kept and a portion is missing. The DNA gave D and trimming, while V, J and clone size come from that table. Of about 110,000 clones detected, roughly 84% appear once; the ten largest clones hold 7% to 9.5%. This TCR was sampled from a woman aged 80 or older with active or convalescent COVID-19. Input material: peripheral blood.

CDR3 sequence (DNA): TGCAGCGTTGCCACGACAGGGATATCTAACTATGGCTACACCTTC. This gives the protein CSVATTGISNYGYTF. V and J are TRBV29-1 and TRBJ1-2, with 7 bases that match TRBD1. Germline lookup yields CDR1 SQVTM and CDR2 ANQGSEA. The J segment lost 0 bases and the V segment lost 4 bases, leaving 8 bases of the junction unmatched. The CDR3 loop spans 15 amino acids.